These 27 T cell receptor beta chains were all obtained from the same sample, sequenced in a study of Graves' ophthalmopathy and Graves' hyperthyroidism. Amplification from RNA transcripts yielded the TCR beta CDR3 regions. HTBI primers served in a first-round RT-PCR, which a second-round multiplex PCR followed. TCRdb fed the multiplex PCR reads into MiXCR, producing one record per CDR3 protein. The top ten clones hold 35% to 55% of a sample with 740,000 or so distinct CDR3 sequences, approximately 40% of them seen once. The sequencing sample was made of peripheral blood. The origin of the receptors is an adult man with Graves' ophthalmopathy.

This rearrangement joins TRBV25-1 to TRBJ1-1; D not certain. CDR3 length equals 14 residues. CDR1 and CDR2 (germline): MGHDK, SYGVNS. V lost 8 bases and J 1 base, leaving 14 bases between the germline ends. The CDR3 is CASGLMASNTEAFF. The CDR3, as DNA: TGTGCCAGCGGATTGATGGCCTCGAACACTGAAGCTTTCTTT.

Turning to this clonotype: A junction end diverges from the germline sequence, so it may reflect a read error. V and J are TRBV5-1 and TRBJ2-7; 8 bases fit TRBD1. Germline values: CDR1 SGHRS, CDR2 YFSETQ. The CDR3 runs 14 residues. The CDR3 here is CASGPGTGSYEQYF. CDR3 nucleotides: TGTGCCAGCGGACCCGGGACAGGTTCCTACGAGCAGTACTTC. Full variable domain (rest looked up from reference TRBV5-1 and TRBJ2-7): KAGVTQTPRYLIKTRGQQVTLSCSPISGHRSVSWYQQTPGQGLQFLFEYFSETQRNKGNFPGRFSGRQFSNSRSEMNVSTLELGDSALYLCASGPGTGSYEQYFGPGTRLTVT.

There are a few counts of this clonotype. The V call is TRBV7-2, the J call TRBJ1-6; D is undetermined. The CDR3 has 16 amino acids. V was shortened by 5 bases and J by 5 bases, with 16 bases between the two germline ends. Germline CDR1 reads SGHTA; CDR2 reads FQGNSA. As DNA, the CDR3 is TGTGCCAGCAGCCCCAGACTATTGGAGGATAATTCACCCCTCCACTTT. It encodes CASSPRLLEDNSPLHF. Together with reference TRBV7-2 and TRBJ1-6, the CDR3 gives the full variable domain: GAGVSQSPSNKVTEKGKDVELRCDPISGHTALYWYRQSLGQGLEFLIYFQGNSAPDKSGLPSDRFSAERTGGSVSTLTIQRTQQEDSAVYLCASSPRLLEDNSPLHFGNGTRLTVT.

The genes are TRBV7-3 and TRBJ2-5; tentatively, D is TRBD1 (5 bases). With 1 base removed from V and 2 bases from J, the gap between germline ends came to 11 bases. This CDR3 contains 15 residues. Germline V gene sequence: CDR1 SGHTA, CDR2 FQGTGA. CDR3 protein: CASSLMGLMQETQYF. The CDR3, as DNA: TGTGCCAGCAGCTTAATGGGGCTGATGCAAGAGACCCAGTACTTC.

The DNA for the CDR3 is TGTGCCTGGAGTGTACTTTCGGGAGAGACCCAGTACTTC. Amino acids: CAWSVLSGETQYF. V and J are TRBV30 and TRBJ2-5; D gene uncertain. The germline V and J ends were trimmed by 0 bases and 4 bases, with 9 bases remaining between them. The CDR3 loop spans 13 amino acids. Germline V lookup: CDR1 GTSNPN, CDR2 SVGIG (reference sequence). The full variable domain, rest sourced from reference TRBV30 and TRBJ2-5, is SQTIHQWPATLVQPVGSPLSLECTVEGTSNPNLYWYRQAAGRGLQLLFYSVGIGQISSEVPQNLSASRPQDRQFILSSKKLLLSDSGFYLCAWSVLSGETQYFGPGTRLLVL.

This clonotype appeared many times. The chain carries TRBV7-9 and TRBJ1-4; 7 bases fit TRBD1. Per the germline V gene, CDR1 is SEHNR and CDR2 is FQNEAQ (reference sequence). The CDR3 consists of 16 residues. J lost 6 bases, V lost 4 bases, and 11 bases had no gene match. The chain's CDR3 is CASSSTTQGFDEKLFF. The CDR3, as DNA: TGTGCCAGCAGCTCAACTACACAGGGGTTCGATGAAAAACTGTTTTTT. The variable domain in full, completed from reference TRBV7-9 and TRBJ1-4, reads DTGVSQNPRHKITKRGQNVTFRCDPISEHNRLYWYRQTLGQGPEFLTYFQNEAQLEKSRLLSDRFSAERPKGSFSTLEIQRTEQGDSAMYLCASSSTTQGFDEKLFFGSGTQLSVL.

The CDR3 nucleotides read TGTGCCAGCAGCTTAGCGGTAGGGGGCGGAGATGGCTACACCTTC. Encoded protein: CASSLAVGGGDGYTF. V is TRBV7-9 and J is TRBJ1-2; 7 bases agree with TRBD1. The CDR3 consists of 15 residues. Unmatched junction bases numbered 7, after V lost 0 bases and J lost 6 bases. Germline loops: CDR1 SEHNR, CDR2 FQNEAQ (reference sequence). Complete variable domain (other parts from reference TRBV7-9 and TRBJ1-2): DTGVSQNPRHKITKRGQNVTFRCDPISEHNRLYWYRQTLGQGPEFLTYFQNEAQLEKSRLLSDRFSAERPKGSFSTLEIQRTEQGDSAMYLCASSLAVGGGDGYTFGSGTRLTVV.

The gene calls are TRBV7-2 and TRBJ1-2, with D maybe TRBD1 (6 bases). Germline loops: CDR1 SGHTA, CDR2 FQGNSA. The CDR3 extends over 14 amino acids. The V gene lost 3 bases and the J gene lost 4 bases, with 12 bases spanning the gap. The CDR3 DNA reads as TGTGCCAGCAGCTTCTCAGGGGCGACCTATGGCTACACCTTC. Protein product: CASSFSGATYGYTF.

Of note for this clonotype: This may come from a read error, since a much larger clone is one base off. The missing conserved phenylalanine or tryptophan at the end of this CDR3 makes a read error likely. The chain has TRBV25-1 and TRBJ2-7; no firm D call. Germline CDR1 MGHDK, CDR2 SYGVNS. There are 12 residues in the CDR3. V was trimmed by 5 bases and J by 2 bases, leaving 7 bases between them. The CDR3 loop is CASSRLTYEQYL. DNA of the CDR3: TGTGCCAGCAGTAGGCTTACCTACGAGCAGTACCTC.

This clonotype was observed many times. The chain employs TRBV7-2 and TRBJ1-5; D possibly corresponds to TRBD1 (6 bases). Deletions cut 5 bases from V and 0 bases from J, with 11 bases between. The CDR3 is made up of 15 amino acids. Germline V CDR1 and CDR2: SGHTA, FQGNSA. The CDR3 bases are TGTGCCAGCAGCGAGGACAGCCATAGCAATCAGCCCCAGCATTTT. It is translated as CASSEDSHSNQPQHF.

The chain is built from TRBV7-9 and TRBJ1-1; 7 bases match TRBD1. The CDR3 is made up of 14 amino acids. The junction had 11 bases not matched to a gene; V was cut back by 6 bases and J by 7 bases. CDR1 is SEHNR, CDR2 FQNEAQ, per germline (reference sequence). CDR3 sequence: CASRKNRGPIEAFF. The DNA for the CDR3 is TGTGCCAGCAGAAAAAACAGGGGACCGATTGAAGCTTTCTTT.

This clonotype has more than one count but fewer than ten. J is TRBJ2-6 and V is TRBV9, with 7 nucleotides matching TRBD1. CDR3 length: 15 amino acids. The J segment lost 7 bases and the V segment lost 0 bases, leaving 4 bases of the junction unmatched. CDR1 is SGDLS and CDR2 is YYNGEE in the germline V gene. CDR3 nucleotides: TGTGCCAGCAGCGTAGGACAGGGTCTTGCCAACGTCCTGACTTTC. Translated: CASSVGQGLANVLTF.

The table lists this clonotype with a few counts. The V and J genes are TRBV6-1 and TRBJ2-5, with 10 bases that match TRBD2. Germline V lookup: CDR1 MNHNS, CDR2 SASEGT. The V segment lost 7 bases and the J segment 2 bases; nucleotides outside the gene matches: 13. The CDR3 covers 17 residues. The CDR3 DNA reads as TGTGCCAGCACTGCTCCGACTAGCGGGCCATTTCAAGAGACCCAGTACTTC. Its protein is CASTAPTSGPFQETQYF.

In regard to this clonotype: The CDR3 carries no conserved terminal phenylalanine or tryptophan, so it likely arises from a read error. V and J are TRBV20-1 and TRBJ2-6; D might be TRBD2 (6 bases). The V end lost 2 bases, the J end lost 2 bases, and 16 bases lay between the germline ends. The CDR3 is 17 residues long. Germline assignment: CDR1 DFQATT and CDR2 SNEGSKA (reference sequence). The CDR3 nucleotides read TGCAGTGCTAGACCCACTTTTGGGGAGGCTGGGGCCAACGTCCTGACTCCA. Residues: CSARPTFGEAGANVLTP.

The chain uses TRBV2 and TRBJ1-5, with D unresolved. V was clipped by 1 base and J by 11 bases, with 15 bases between them. Germline V gene data show CDR1 as SNHLY and CDR2 as FYNNEI. The CDR3 loop spans 14 amino acids. The CDR3 sequence is CASSEEQLQETQHF. The CDR3 region has the DNA TGTGCCAGCAGTGAAGAACAGCTCCAAGAGACCCAGCATTTT.

In the case of this clonotype: At one end, the junction sequence differs from germline, possibly due to a read error. The V and J genes are TRBV7-9 and TRBJ1-1, with 8 bases that match TRBD1. This CDR3 has 12 amino acids. CDR1 is SEHNR, CDR2 FQNEAQ, per germline (reference sequence). CDR3 region: CAGSLGQGEAFF. CDR3 bases: TGTGCCGGCAGCTTAGGACAGGGTGAAGCTTTCTTT.

This clonotype came up once. V is TRBV7-9 and J is TRBJ2-7; a possible D gene is TRBD2 (6 bases). Germline loops: CDR1 SEHNR, CDR2 FQNEAQ (reference sequence). The V end lost 3 bases, the J end lost 3 bases, and 12 bases lay between the germline ends. The CDR3 loop spans 14 amino acids. The CDR3 loop reads CASSFVGGIYEQYF. For the CDR3, the DNA is TGTGCCAGCAGCTTCGTTGGGGGGATCTACGAGCAGTACTTC.

This clonotype has just a few counts. The chain has TRBV19 and TRBJ2-5, with TRBD2 matching 9 bases. Germline CDR1 reads LNHDA; CDR2 reads SQIVND (reference sequence). This CDR3 has 15 residues. V lost 3 bases, J lost 5 bases, and 7 bases stayed unmatched. The CDR3 reads CASSIRREGRETQYF. CDR3 nucleotide sequence: TGTGCCAGTAGTATTAGGCGGGAGGGCCGGGAGACCCAGTACTTC.

There are a few counts of this clonotype. This sequence joins TRBV2 and TRBJ2-7, with unresolved D. Trimming took 5 bases from V and 2 from J, leaving 16 bases between them. There are 15 residues in the CDR3. The germline V gene has CDR1 SNHLY and CDR2 FYNNEI. The CDR3 DNA reads as TGTGCCAGCAGTTTGCACCGCACCATAACCTACGAGCAGTACTTC. It is translated as CASSLHRTITYEQYF.

This clonotype was detected ten times or more. The chain uses TRBV10-3 and TRBJ1-5; D remains ambiguous. This CDR3 is 13 amino acids long. Trimming stripped 0 bases from V and 6 bases from J, with 6 bases between. Per the germline V gene, CDR1 is ENHRY and CDR2 is SYGVKD. This CDR3 is CAISESAGQPQHF. In nucleotides, the CDR3 is TGTGCCATCAGTGAGTCGGCGGGTCAGCCCCAGCATTTT.

This clonotype was observed many times. The chain is built from TRBV4-3 and TRBJ1-1, with D unclear. Trimming shortened V by 5 bases and J by 11 bases, and 12 bases separated the two germline ends. Germline-derived CDR1 and CDR2 are LGHNA and YSLEER. The CDR3 covers 11 residues. CDR3 protein: CASSFGSRAFF. CDR3 bases: TGCGCCAGCAGCTTCGGAAGTAGGGCTTTCTTT.

This clonotype was detected a few times. The chain has TRBV25-1 and TRBJ2-2; D could derive from TRBD1 or TRBD2 (5 bases each). The CDR3 length is 17 residues. The V end was cut by 3 bases, the J end by 0 bases, with 14 bases between. The germline V gene has CDR1 MGHDK and CDR2 SYGVNS. The CDR3 region has the DNA TGTGCCAGCAGTGAGGGGGACGGCCTCGCGAACACCGGGGAGCTGTTTTTT. This translates into CASSEGDGLANTGELFF.

The V call is TRBV20-1, the J call TRBJ2-3; D is unclear. Looked up from germline, CDR1 is DFQATT and CDR2 is SNEGSKA (reference sequence). The CDR3 covers 12 residues. V was clipped by 3 bases and J by 6 bases, with 10 bases between them. CDR3 sequence reads: CSASLEPDTQYF. The DNA for the CDR3 is TGCAGTGCTAGTTTAGAGCCCGATACGCAGTATTTT.

V gene TRBV7-3 combines with J gene TRBJ1-4; a weak D match, TRBD1 (5 bases). CDR1 SGHTA and CDR2 FQGTGA come from the germline V gene. The CDR3 consists of 15 residues. V was cut by 1 base and J by 7 bases, with 13 bases left in between. CDR3 in amino acids: CASSLIGAGTEKLFF. DNA of the CDR3: TGTGCCAGCAGCTTAATCGGCGCGGGGACTGAAAAACTGTTTTTT. The full variable domain, in which reference TRBV7-3 and TRBJ1-4 provide the parts outside the CDR3, is GAGVSQTPSNKVTEKGKYVELRCDPISGHTALYWYRQSLGQGPEFLIYFQGTGAADDSGLPNDRFFAVRPEGSVSTLKIQRTERGDSAVYLCASSLIGAGTEKLFFGSGTQLSVL.

This clonotype was recorded at least ten times. V usage is TRBV7-9 and J usage is TRBJ1-4; tentatively, D is TRBD1 (5 bases). CDR1 is SEHNR, CDR2 FQNEAQ, per germline (reference sequence). The V gene lost 7 bases and the J gene lost 8 bases, with 11 bases spanning the gap. The CDR3 is 12 residues long. CDR3 nucleotides: TGTGCCAGCAATCAGGGTCGCGAAAAACTGTTTTTT. Protein: CASNQGREKLFF.

The chain couples TRBV29-1 to TRBJ1-2; the D is unclear. The CDR3 consists of 14 residues. Germline-derived CDR1 and CDR2 are SQVTM and ANQGSEA. With 6 bases removed from V and 4 bases from J, the gap between germline ends came to 18 bases. The CDR3 DNA follows: TGCAGCGTGCTTTTGAGACGGGAGACCTATGGCTACACCTTC. It specifies CSVLLRRETYGYTF.

This clonotype was picked up many times. V is TRBV7-2 and J is TRBJ1-1; D is perhaps TRBD1 (5 bases). Germline-derived CDR1 and CDR2 are SGHTA and FQGNSA. The CDR3 totals 15 residues. The V end lost 1 base, the J end lost 1 base, and 10 bases lay between the germline ends. The CDR3 loop reads CASSLVMGQNTEAFF. The CDR3 region has the DNA TGTGCCAGCAGCTTAGTGATGGGGCAGAACACTGAAGCTTTCTTT.